Listed here are 8 T cell receptor beta chains from one sample, sequenced in a study of T-cell reconstitution after alpha-beta-depleted transplantation in children (TCRdb year 2016). The method behind the library was PCR. The listed sequencing device is Illumina HiSeq 2500. TCR library preparation used molecular barcoding, with unique molecular identifiers applied to normalize quantification of the TCRbeta repertoire. TCRdb cleaned the public reads at Q25 with fastp, built clones with MiXCR and kept in-frame beta chains. CDR3 protein sequences are deduplicated, and each keeps its most common genes and DNA. The sample table records approximately 17,000 distinct CDR3 sequences; about 7.7% of these occur just once. The ten biggest clones cover 35% to 40% of the sample. The time point tag for this specimen amounts to: day 60 (about 2 months) after transplantation. The sample's treatment or condition label, decoded: allogeneic hematopoietic cell transplantation with graft depleted of TCRalphabeta T cells and CD19 B cells.

Sequenced material: PBMCs, mostly from graft donor cells, taken 60 days after TCRalphabeta/CD19-depleted stem cell transplant. These receptors were obtained from a boy under two years old who had a stem cell transplant for Wiskott-Aldrich syndrome, so the T cells may come from the graft donor.

In this sample, this clonotype turned up many times. This sequence joins TRBV13 and TRBJ2-7, with D uncertain. CDR1 and CDR2 (germline): PRHDT, FYEKMQ (reference sequence). The V and J ends lost 0 bases and 6 bases respectively, with 9 bases between them. This CDR3 has 13 residues. As DNA, the CDR3 is TGTGCCAGCAGCTTAGGACTTCGGGCCGAGCAGTACTTC. It codes for CASSLGLRAEQYF.

The chain links TRBV7-9 to TRBJ2-3; D might be TRBD2 (5 bases). This CDR3 contains 14 residues. V shed 2 bases and J shed 1 base, with 7 bases lying between them. Germline V lookup: CDR1 SEHNR, CDR2 FQNEAQ (reference sequence). CDR3 amino acids: CASSLRGGTDTQYF. Here the CDR3 DNA reads TGTGCCAGCAGCTTACGGGGAGGCACAGATACGCAGTATTTT.

This chain links TRBV12-3 or TRBV12-4 with TRBJ2-7; 7 bases fit TRBD1. The CDR3 is 16 residues long. V shed 1 base, J shed 2 bases, and the junction held 8 bases outside the gene matches. CDR3 sequence: CASSLGAPTGPYEQYF. In DNA, the CDR3 is TGTGCCAGCAGTTTAGGAGCCCCGACAGGGCCCTACGAGCAGTACTTC.

The sample holds a few counts of this clonotype. The rearrangement links TRBV7-9 to TRBJ2-1; 10 nucleotides line up with TRBD2. Losses at the gene ends were 3 bases for V and 9 bases for J; bases not matched to a gene: 8. The CDR3 is made up of 15 amino acids. Per germline, CDR1 SEHNR and CDR2 FQNEAQ (reference sequence). CDR3 in amino acids: CASSFPGLARSEQFF. The CDR3 DNA sequence: TGTGCCAGCAGCTTCCCGGGACTAGCGAGAAGTGAGCAGTTCTTC.

Ten or more counts support this clonotype. V usage is TRBV5-1 and J usage is TRBJ2-7; D possibly matches TRBD1 or TRBD2 (5 bases each). With 6 bases removed from V and 3 bases from J, the gap between germline ends came to 16 bases. This CDR3 is 14 amino acids long. In germline, CDR1 is SGHRS, CDR2 YFSETQ. The CDR3 nucleotides are TGCGCCAGCAAGAATCCCGGGACCGACTACGAGCAGTACTTC. Translated: CASKNPGTDYEQYF.

This clonotype was seen repeatedly, ten times or more. The chain recombines TRBV2 with TRBJ2-7, with TRBD1 as a possible D gene (6 bases). V lost 2 bases, J lost 3 bases, and 8 bases lay in between. Germline values: CDR1 SNHLY, CDR2 FYNNEI. The CDR3 contains 13 residues. The CDR3 sequence is CASSEQGIYEQYF. The CDR3 region has the DNA TGTGCCAGCAGTGAACAGGGGATCTACGAGCAGTACTTC.

At least ten counts were recorded for this clonotype. The DNA of the CDR3 is TGTGCCAGCAGCCTTGACGGGAGTTCCACTGAAGCTTTCTTT. This encodes CASSLDGSSTEAFF. The chain has TRBV7-3 and TRBJ1-1; D gene unclear. The V end was cut by 5 bases, the J end by 4 bases, with 14 bases between. Per germline, CDR1 SGHTA and CDR2 FQGTGA. The CDR3 runs 14 residues. Using reference TRBV7-3 and TRBJ1-1 for the parts outside the CDR3, the full variable domain is GAGVSQTPSNKVTEKGKYVELRCDPISGHTALYWYRQSLGQGPEFLIYFQGTGAADDSGLPNDRFFAVRPEGSVSTLKIQRTERGDSAVYLCASSLDGSSTEAFFGQGTRLTVV.

This clonotype has a handful of counts. The chain is built from TRBV18 and TRBJ1-5; D is undetermined. This CDR3 comprises 14 residues. Germline values: CDR1 KGHSH, CDR2 LQKENI. V lost 2 bases and J 2 bases, leaving 7 bases between the germline ends. The CDR3 bases are TGTGCCAGCTCACCAGTGACGGGCAATCAGCCCCAGCATTTT. As protein: CASSPVTGNQPQHF.